The 21 T cell receptor beta chains below come from one sample, sequenced in a study of early T cells in non-severe SARS-CoV-2 infection. TCRdb processed the 5' RACE reads anew with MiXCR; each CDR3 protein has one entry. The profile covers roughly 41,000 distinct CDR3 sequences, with about 5.2% appearing a single time and roughly 5.2% taken by the ten largest. Sequencing was performed on whole blood, taken at baseline. The receptors stem from an adult who was a healthcare worker with PCR-confirmed SARS-CoV-2 infection or an uninfected control (not recorded which).

This sequence joins TRBV6-2 or TRBV6-3 and TRBJ1-1, with D hard to call. The V end lost 2 bases, the J end lost 6 bases, and 10 bases lay between the germline ends. The CDR3 is 13 residues long. Germline CDR1 and CDR2: MNHEY and SVGEGT. CDR3 loop: CASSYVESPEAFF. The CDR3 DNA reads as TGTGCCAGCAGTTACGTGGAAAGCCCTGAAGCTTTCTTT.

As to this clonotype: A much larger clone is a single base away; this may be a read error. The chain joins TRBV9 to TRBJ2-7; no clear D. This CDR3 has 12 residues. V was clipped by 0 bases and J by 3 bases, with 4 bases between them. Germline assignment: CDR1 SGDLS and CDR2 YYNGEE. The CDR3 loop is CASSVGGYEQYF. CDR3 coding DNA: TGTGCCAGCAGCGTAGGAGGCTACGAGCAGTACTTC.

This clonotype was found a few times. The chain employs TRBV2 and TRBJ2-1, with TRBD2 identical over 7 bases. From germline, CDR1 is SNHLY and CDR2 FYNNEI. V was clipped by 3 bases and J by 3 bases; unmatched bases: 8. The CDR3 runs to 16 residues. The CDR3 loop is CASSDGASGYYNEQFF. For the CDR3, the DNA is TGTGCCAGCAGTGATGGGGCTAGCGGATACTACAATGAGCAGTTCTTC.

This clonotype appeared many times. The V gene is TRBV21-1, the J gene TRBJ2-1; the table assigns TRBD2, which was not confirmed against the DNA. TRBV21-1 is designated a pseudogene. The CDR3 extends over 16 amino acids. CDR3 residues: CASNHESSGAYNEQFF. CDR3 DNA: TGTGCCAGCAACCACGAATCTAGCGGGGCCTACAATGAGCAGTTCTTC.

This clonotype was seen many times. J is TRBJ2-7 and V is TRBV18; D may correspond to TRBD1 or TRBD2 (5 bases each). The CDR3 runs 14 residues. The V and J ends lost 6 bases and 3 bases respectively, with 15 bases between them. Germline loops: CDR1 KGHSH, CDR2 LQKENI. This CDR3 is CASSPGTSRYEQYF. CDR3 DNA sequence: TGTGCCAGCTCGCCCGGGACGAGCCGCTACGAGCAGTACTTC.

This clonotype occurred many times. The chain uses TRBV20-1 and TRBJ1-2; D is ambiguous. Trimming took 0 bases from V and 5 from J, leaving 10 bases between them. Germline CDR1 DFQATT, CDR2 SNEGSKA (reference sequence). This CDR3 is 13 amino acids long. Here the CDR3 DNA reads TGCAGTGCTAGAGATCCCGCAGGATATGGCTACACCTTC. This translates into CSARDPAGYGYTF.

The chain joins TRBV7-8 to TRBJ2-4; tentatively, D is TRBD1 (7 bases). The germline gives CDR1 SGHVS, CDR2 FQNEAQ. Trimming stripped 6 bases from V and 4 bases from J, with 10 bases between. This CDR3 region has 13 residues. The CDR3 DNA follows: TGTGCCAGCAGTCCAGGGGGGAAAAACATTCAGTACTTC. Residues: CASSPGGKNIQYF.

The chain links TRBV2 to TRBJ1-4; no firm D call. CDR3 size: 14 residues. The V end was cut by 3 bases, the J end by 11 bases, with 16 bases between. Germline V gene sequence: CDR1 SNHLY, CDR2 FYNNEI. CDR3 protein: CASSESTHDGKLFF. Written as DNA, the CDR3 is TGTGCCAGCAGTGAGTCGACGCACGACGGGAAACTGTTTTTT.

J is TRBJ2-3 and V is TRBV10-3; perhaps TRBD1 as D (6 bases). Trimming left V 9 bases short and J 4 bases short, with 11 bases between. CDR3 length equals 12 residues. Looked up from germline, CDR1 is ENHRY and CDR2 is SYGVKD. The CDR3 coding sequence is TGTGCCATAGCTGGGGGCGCAGATACGCAGTATTTT. Residues: CAIAGGADTQYF.

This clonotype was seen repeatedly, ten times or more. The V and J genes are TRBV2 and TRBJ2-7; TRBD2 agrees at 8 bases. Germline lookup yields CDR1 SNHLY and CDR2 FYNNEI. The CDR3 extends over 14 amino acids. Trimming took 7 bases from V and 3 from J; bases not matched to a gene: 8. The CDR3 bases are TGTGCCAGCATCCAGCGGGAGAAGTTCTACGAGCAGTACTTC. It translates to CASIQREKFYEQYF.

The sample holds many counts of this clonotype. The gene calls are TRBV29-1 and TRBJ1-5, with D perhaps TRBD1 (6 bases). The CDR3 has 13 residues. Germline values: CDR1 SQVTM, CDR2 ANQGSEA. The V end lost 1 base, the J end lost 7 bases, and 11 bases lay between the germline ends. CDR3 DNA sequence: TGCAGCGTTGAAGCGGGGGCGGGCCAGCCCCAGCATTTT. It is translated as CSVEAGAGQPQHF.

Ten or more counts support this clonotype. The rearrangement uses TRBV12-3 or TRBV12-4 and TRBJ1-1; TRBD1 might be the D (6 bases). V was shortened by 7 bases and J by 1 base, with 16 bases between the two germline ends. The CDR3 contains 15 residues. CDR3: CASNDPTGKNTEAFF. CDR3 DNA sequence: TGTGCCAGCAACGACCCCACAGGGAAGAACACTGAAGCTTTCTTT.

This clonotype was seen a handful of times. The rearrangement joins TRBV5-1 to TRBJ2-3, with 8 bases identical to TRBD1. This CDR3 comprises 13 residues. The V and J ends lost 4 bases and 6 bases, in that order; junction bases with no gene match: 4. Germline V gene lookup returns CDR1 SGHRS and CDR2 YFSETQ. CDR3 protein: CASSLTGVDTQYF. The DNA of the CDR3 is TGCGCCAGCAGCCTGACAGGGGTGGATACGCAGTATTTT.

Regarding this clonotype: This may be a read error: a much more frequent sequence differs by one nucleotide. The CDR3 nucleotides read TGTGCCAGCAGCCCCCCCGGGGGCGCCTCCTACGAGCAGTACTTC. This sequence encodes CASSPPGGASYEQYF. J is TRBJ2-7 and V is TRBV6-5; the D gene could be TRBD1 or TRBD2 (6 bases each). The CDR3 spans 15 residues. CDR1 and CDR2 (germline): MNHEY, SVGAGI. With 6 bases removed from V and 0 bases from J, the gap between germline ends came to 15 bases.

This clonotype was seen more than once but under ten times. This chain joins TRBV3-1 and TRBJ2-2; D gene ambiguous. The germline gives CDR1 LGHDT, CDR2 YNNKEL (reference sequence). The V and J ends lost 4 bases and 2 bases respectively, with 11 bases between them. CDR3 length equals 15 residues. Written as DNA, the CDR3 is TGTGCCAGCAGCCTCTCCCCCGGCAACACCGGGGAGCTGTTTTTT. Residues: CASSLSPGNTGELFF.

This clonotype was seen only a few times. The rearrangement uses TRBV27 and TRBJ1-2, with D tentatively TRBD1 (6 bases). Trimming took 0 bases from V and 7 from J, leaving 12 bases between them. The CDR3 totals 14 residues. Germline assignment: CDR1 MNHEY and CDR2 SMNVEV (reference sequence). The CDR3 region has the DNA TGTGCCAGCAGTTTATCGTTGGGGGCGGCTGGCTACACCTTC. The encoded protein is CASSLSLGAAGYTF.

There are many counts of this clonotype. The CDR3 loop is CASSLDSGRSNTGELFF. The CDR3 coding sequence is TGTGCCAGCAGCTTAGATTCTGGCAGATCGAACACCGGGGAGCTGTTTTTT. This sequence joins TRBV11-3 and TRBJ2-2; no clear D. V was cut by 0 bases and J by 0 bases, with 11 bases left in between. This CDR3 spans 17 amino acids. Germline CDR1 is SGHNT and CDR2 is YENEEA.

The chain uses TRBV29-1 and TRBJ2-3; 14 bases map to TRBD2. In germline, CDR1 is SQVTM, CDR2 ANQGSEA. There are 19 residues in the CDR3. With V trimmed by 0 bases and J by 1 base, 9 bases remained unmatched. This CDR3 is CSVEDGGLAGVGGTDTQYF. Here the CDR3 DNA reads TGCAGCGTTGAAGATGGGGGACTAGCGGGAGTAGGAGGCACAGATACGCAGTATTTT.

This chain links TRBV7-3 with TRBJ2-3; no clear D. V shed 5 bases and J shed 2 bases, with 11 bases lying between them. CDR3 length: 14 amino acids. Germline V CDR1 and CDR2: SGHTA, FQGTGA. The CDR3 DNA reads TGTGCCAGCAGCCTCTCGATTAACACAGATACGCAGTATTTT. It yields the protein CASSLSINTDTQYF.

As to this clonotype: One base away lies a much larger clone, so this may be a sequencing read error. The missing conserved phenylalanine or tryptophan at the end of this CDR3 makes a read error likely. The chain joins TRBV7-8 to TRBJ2-7; D is uncertain. Germline values: CDR1 SGHVS, CDR2 FQNEAQ. The CDR3 runs to 11 residues. Trimming shortened V by 5 bases and J by 5 bases, and 7 bases separated the two germline ends. The CDR3: CASSPLDEQYS. CDR3 sequence (DNA): TGTGCCAGCAGCCCCTTAGACGAGCAGTACTCC.

In its sample, this clonotype was seen many times. The chain combines TRBV12-3 or TRBV12-4 with TRBJ1-1, with D uncertain. V lost 1 base, J lost 1 base, and 7 bases lay in between. This CDR3 region has 14 residues. In DNA, the CDR3 is TGTGCCAGCAGTTTAGTAGCAGGGAACACTGAAGCTTTCTTT. This codes for CASSLVAGNTEAFF.